The sequence of this TCR beta chain was determined in a study of T cells in Graves' hyperthyroidism and ophthalmopathy. This clonotype came up once. Trimming at V came to 5 bases and at J to 7 bases, leaving 8 bases not matched to a gene. The CDR3 is 15 residues long. Germline V gene sequence: CDR1 MNHEY, CDR2 SVGEGT. Amplified TCR beta CDR3 regions came from RNA transcripts. Primed by the HTBI set, a first-round RT-PCR was run on the TCR CDR3. A single record per CDR3 protein comes from TCRdb applying MiXCR to the multiplex PCR reads. This table has almost 500,000 distinct CDR3 sequences, roughly 23% appearing once.

The TCR was taken from a woman in her 70s with Graves' ophthalmopathy. The J gene is TRBJ1-6, the V gene TRBV6-2 or TRBV6-3; 7 bases line up with TRBD1. The source material was blood. CDR3 region: CASSAYRGRNSPLHF. CDR3 nucleotide sequence: TGTGCCAGCAGTGCTTACAGGGGACGCAATTCACCCCTCCACTTT.